One sample yielded the 7 T cell receptor beta chains listed below, sequenced in a study of T cell responses to AZD1222 COVID-19 vaccine. The method was immunoSEQ multiplex PCR; TCRdb's version includes in-frame clones alone and lacks a portion of them. The sample has 100,000 to 150,000 clones, approximately 84% seen once. Sequencing was performed on peripheral blood, taken on day 0 of AZD1222 vaccination. These receptor sequences come from an adult in good health.

The chain employs TRBV6-2 or TRBV6-3 and TRBJ1-1, with 11 bases fitting TRBD1. Germline loops: CDR1 MNHEY, CDR2 SVGEGT. The CDR3 loop spans 16 amino acids. J gave up 1 base and V 2 bases, and 3 bases lay outside the gene matches. DNA of the CDR3: TGTGCCAGCAGTTACGGGACAGGGGGAGCGAACACTGAAGCTTTCTTT. Residues: CASSYGTGGANTEAFF.

The V gene is TRBV2, the J gene TRBJ1-5; D remains ambiguous. V was shortened by 6 bases and J by 3 bases, with 9 bases between the two germline ends. The germline gives CDR1 SNHLY, CDR2 FYNNEI. The CDR3 consists of 13 residues. The CDR3, as DNA: TGTGCCAGCAGATGGCAATTCAATCAGCCCCAGCATTTT. The encoded protein is CASRWQFNQPQHF.

To note about this clone: The junction does not match germline at one end; this may be a read error. V gene TRBV5-1 combines with J gene TRBJ1-6; D is undetermined. The germline V gene has CDR1 SGHRS and CDR2 YFSETQ. The CDR3 runs to 14 residues. The CDR3 is CASSPSSDNSPLHF. In nucleotides, the CDR3 is TGCGCCAGCAGCCCCTCCTCCGATAATTCACCCCTCCACTTT.

The chain couples TRBV5-1 to TRBJ1-1; D gene uncertain. CDR1 is SGHRS and CDR2 is YFSETQ in the germline V gene. V shed 0 bases and J shed 8 bases, with 8 bases lying between them. The CDR3 runs to 12 residues. The CDR3 loop reads CASSLGQSEAFF. CDR3 sequence (DNA): TGCGCCAGCAGCTTGGGCCAGAGCGAAGCTTTCTTT.

The V and J genes are TRBV19 and TRBJ2-6; TRBD1 agrees at 9 bases. V shed 8 bases, J shed 0 bases, and the junction held 5 bases outside the gene matches. CDR3 length: 16 amino acids. The germline CDR1 and CDR2 sequences are LNHDA and SQIVND (reference sequence). The CDR3 here is CASSRGQGSGANVLTF. CDR3 sequence (DNA): TGTGCCAGTTCCAGGGGACAGGGCTCTGGGGCCAACGTCCTGACTTTC.

This clone has just one count. The chain combines TRBV7-2 with TRBJ2-1; D call uncertain. Trimming pared 9 bases from V and 10 bases from J, leaving 16 bases between. The CDR3 contains 12 residues. In germline, CDR1 is SGHTA, CDR2 FQGNSA. In nucleotides, the CDR3 is TGTGCCAGTAGAGTTCAATTCAGGGAGCAGTTCTTC. Amino acid sequence: CASRVQFREQFF.

The genes are TRBV2 and TRBJ2-1; perhaps TRBD1 as D (6 bases). Deletions cut 11 bases from V and 4 bases from J, with 18 bases between. The CDR3 loop spans 14 amino acids. Germline V lookup: CDR1 SNHLY, CDR2 FYNNEI. CDR3 protein: CAAQGSGIYNEQFF. DNA for the CDR3: TGTGCCGCGCAGGGGTCCGGGATTTACAATGAGCAGTTCTTC.